The 14 T cell receptor beta chains given below trace back to one sample, sequenced in a study of response to subunit inactivated influenza vaccine (dated by TCRdb to 2016 to 2018). Libraries came from RT-PCR. Instrument used: Illumina HiSeq 2500. TCRdb reanalyzed the raw reads on its own, using fastp at Q25 for trimming and MiXCR for clone calling, and kept in-frame beta chains. Duplicate CDR3 protein sequences are folded into a single record with the most common DNA and genes. This sample has roughly 650,000 distinct CDR3 sequences in its table, and 14% of those were observed once. Approximately 7.6% of the sample rests with the top ten. The sequencing here drew on PBMCs from blood, taken around two weeks before vaccination. These receptors were obtained from a man aged 50-60 years who received an inactivated influenza vaccine. Donor details come from another sample of the same person, matched by shared clones.

This clonotype has a count of ten or more. This chain joins TRBV7-9 and TRBJ2-5, with D possibly being TRBD1 (6 bases). The CDR3 has 16 amino acids. CDR1 is SEHNR, CDR2 FQNEAQ, per germline (reference sequence). V lost 5 bases, J lost 5 bases, and 21 bases lay in between. The CDR3 coding sequence is TGTGCCAGCAGCAATAGTCGGCAGGGGCCTGGGGAGACCCAGTACTTC. Translating gives CASSNSRQGPGETQYF.

The chain is built from TRBV29-1 and TRBJ2-7; 12 bases are a match to TRBD2. Germline V gene sequence: CDR1 SQVTM, CDR2 ANQGSEA. V shed 6 bases and J 6 bases; nucleotides not matched to a gene: 9. The CDR3 runs 14 residues. Here the CDR3 DNA reads TGCAGCGTGTGCGCTAGCGGGAGGGGATCCGAGCAGTACTTC. Amino acids: CSVCASGRGSEQYF.

V is TRBV7-8 and J is TRBJ2-2; TRBD1 agrees at 10 bases. Germline V gene sequence: CDR1 SGHVS, CDR2 FQNEAQ. Trimming at V came to 1 base and at J to 7 bases, leaving 9 bases not matched to a gene. The CDR3 runs 17 residues. The CDR3 DNA sequence: TGTGCCAGCAGCTTAGACGCGGGACAGGGGTCCGGCGGGGAGCTGTTTTTT. Protein product: CASSLDAGQGSGGELFF. Looking up the rest from reference TRBV7-8 and TRBJ2-2 gives the full variable domain: GAGVSQSPRYKVAKRGQDVALRCDPISGHVSLFWYQQALGQGPEFLTYFQNEAQLDKSGLPSDRFFAERPEGSVSTLKIQRTQQEDSAVYLCASSLDAGQGSGGELFFGEGSRLTVL.

The chain is built from TRBV6-2 or TRBV6-3 and TRBJ2-3; no clear D gene. CDR3 size: 12 residues. Germline-derived CDR1 and CDR2 are MNHEY and SVGEGT. V lost 6 bases, J lost 2 bases, and 6 bases lay in between. For the CDR3, the DNA is TGTGCCAGCAGGGCCCTCACAGATACGCAGTATTTT. Residues: CASRALTDTQYF.

This clonotype was found a few times. This rearrangement joins TRBV7-2 to TRBJ1-6; a weak D match, TRBD1 (5 bases). Trimming pared 3 bases from V and 13 bases from J, leaving 13 bases between. This CDR3 spans 13 amino acids. CDR1 and CDR2 from the germline V gene are SGHTA and FQGNSA. In DNA form, the CDR3 reads TGTGCCAGCAGCTTGGACCTTACAGGCCCCCTCCACTTT. Translating gives CASSLDLTGPLHF.

The chain couples TRBV4-3 to TRBJ2-1; 10 bases match TRBD2. The V and J ends lost 3 bases and 1 base, in that order; junction bases with no gene match: 12. The V gene's germline CDR1 is LGHNA and CDR2 YSLEER. This CDR3 spans 19 amino acids. CDR3: CASSQLAGVEFRSYNEQFF. The CDR3 nucleotides read TGCGCCAGCAGCCAGCTAGCGGGGGTCGAATTTAGATCCTACAATGAGCAGTTCTTC.

The chain employs TRBV30 and TRBJ2-7, with 13 bases matching TRBD2. Trimming took 2 bases from V and 6 from J; bases not matched to a gene: 10. The V gene's germline CDR1 is GTSNPN and CDR2 SVGIG (reference sequence). The CDR3 is 16 amino acids. CDR3 coding DNA: TGTGCCTGGAGTCCTGGACTAGCGGGAGAGGGTGTCGAGCAGTACTTC. Amino acid sequence: CAWSPGLAGEGVEQYF.

This clonotype was observed at least ten times. The V gene is TRBV29-1, the J gene TRBJ2-3, with 9 bases that match TRBD2. With 1 base clipped from V and 3 bases from J, the junction kept 5 bases outside the gene matches. This CDR3 spans 15 amino acids. Germline V gene lookup returns CDR1 SQVTM and CDR2 ANQGSEA. The CDR3 DNA follows: TGCAGCGTTGAAGTTTTGCGGGAGGGGACAGATACGCAGTATTTT. This gives the protein CSVEVLREGTDTQYF.

This clonotype was detected only a few times. V is TRBV9 and J is TRBJ2-3; D gene unclear. The germline V and J ends were trimmed by 10 bases and 2 bases, with 23 bases remaining between them. In germline, CDR1 is SGDLS, CDR2 YYNGEE. This CDR3 contains 16 residues. The CDR3 DNA reads as TGTGCCGCCCCAAGATCAGCCCACCTCGACACAGATACGCAGTATTTT. Its protein product is CAAPRSAHLDTDTQYF.

Note on this clonotype: A clone one base away is much larger, so this may be a read error. The gene calls are TRBV4-2 and TRBJ2-1, with 11 bases identical to TRBD2. The CDR3 loop spans 16 amino acids. CDR1 and CDR2 (germline): LGHNA, YNFKEQ. The CDR3 is CASTQYSGRAINEQFF. The CDR3, as DNA: TGTGCCAGCACCCAATATAGCGGGAGGGCCATCAATGAGCAGTTCTTC.

This clonotype was seen only a few times. This rearrangement joins TRBV9 to TRBJ2-3; D may be TRBD2 (6 bases). Trimming took off 8 bases at V and 2 bases at J, with 15 bases between the two ends. The V gene's germline CDR1 is SGDLS and CDR2 YYNGEE. The CDR3 loop spans 14 amino acids. The chain's CDR3 is CASALTRFTDTQYF. The CDR3 nucleotides are TGTGCCAGTGCCTTGACTAGATTCACAGATACGCAGTATTTT.

This chain joins TRBV5-1 and TRBJ2-3, with 8 bases fitting TRBD1. The CDR3 covers 15 residues. Germline V gene sequence: CDR1 SGHRS, CDR2 YFSETQ. V shed 4 bases, J shed 1 base, and the junction held 5 bases outside the gene matches. The CDR3: CASSATGARTDTQYF. The CDR3 nucleotides are TGCGCCAGCAGCGCGACAGGGGCGCGCACAGATACGCAGTATTTT.

This clonotype was counted only a few times. The rearrangement links TRBV4-2 to TRBJ1-3; 7 bases align to TRBD1. The CDR3 length is 17 residues. Unmatched junction bases numbered 6, after V lost 1 base and J lost 0 bases. CDR1 is LGHNA, CDR2 YNFKEQ, per germline. This CDR3 is CASSQGQGVGSGNTIYF. Written as DNA, the CDR3 is TGTGCCAGCAGCCAAGGGCAGGGGGTAGGCTCTGGAAACACCATATATTTT.

J is TRBJ2-7 and V is TRBV3-1, with D unresolved. CDR1 is LGHDT and CDR2 is YNNKEL in the germline V gene (reference sequence). The V end was cut by 3 bases, the J end by 9 bases, with 12 bases between. The CDR3 is 12 amino acids. In DNA form, the CDR3 reads TGTGCCAGCAGCCAGGAAGGCCGTCTGCAGTACTTC. This encodes CASSQEGRLQYF.